The 15 T cell receptor beta chains given below trace back to one sample, sequenced in a study of T-cell memory formation after mild COVID-19. TCRdb re-called the 5' RACE reads through MiXCR, storing one row per CDR3 protein. There are about 250,000 distinct CDR3 sequences in the sample; about 15% occur only once, and approximately 3.4% lies in the top ten. The specimen was PBMCs or a T cell subset sorted from them (not recorded which). The receptors were gathered from a man aged 18 to 29 who had mild COVID-19 (a few samples of this study predate the infection). Cell type and time point are not known.

This clonotype was recorded a few times. The V gene is TRBV28, the J gene TRBJ2-3; 13 nucleotides match TRBD2. Germline values: CDR1 MDHEN, CDR2 SYDVKM. V trimming: 5 bases; J trimming: 14 bases; junction bases outside the gene matches: 13. The CDR3 sequence is 15 residues long. For the CDR3, the DNA is TGTGCCAGCAGTGCCGGAACTAGCGGGGGGGTTCTGTGGTATTTT. It translates to CASSAGTSGGVLWYF.

This clonotype came up many times. The chain recombines TRBV6-2 or TRBV6-3 with TRBJ1-1; weak D call: TRBD1 (5 bases). V was pared by 6 bases and J by 0 bases, with 14 bases between. Germline V gene lookup returns CDR1 MNHEY and CDR2 SVGEGT. The CDR3 is made up of 15 amino acids. The CDR3 coding sequence is TGTGCCAGCAGCAGAAGACAGTCAATGAACACTGAAGCTTTCTTT. This encodes CASSRRQSMNTEAFF.

This clonotype was counted between two and nine times. V usage is TRBV5-1 and J usage is TRBJ2-7; 7 positions match TRBD1. CDR3 length equals 14 residues. Per the germline V gene, CDR1 is SGHRS and CDR2 is YFSETQ. The J segment lost 3 bases and the V segment lost 2 bases, leaving 5 bases of the junction unmatched. The chain's CDR3 is CASSFEWDSYEQYF. The DNA of the CDR3 is TGCGCCAGCAGCTTTGAATGGGACAGCTACGAGCAGTACTTC.

This clonotype occurred many times. The rearrangement links TRBV10-3 to TRBJ2-5, with D unresolved. The germline CDR1 and CDR2 sequences are ENHRY and SYGVKD. V was shortened by 7 bases and J by 1 base, with 10 bases between the two germline ends. The CDR3 extends over 13 amino acids. The CDR3 DNA reads as TGTGCCATCAAGCTAGAACCCCAAGAGACCCAGTACTTC. Translation gives CAIKLEPQETQYF.

This clonotype showed up just a few times. The J gene is TRBJ2-3, the V gene TRBV28; D is unresolved. Germline values: CDR1 MDHEN, CDR2 SYDVKM. This CDR3 spans 15 amino acids. Trimming pared 5 bases from V and 3 bases from J, leaving 15 bases between. In nucleotides, the CDR3 is TGTGCCAGCAGTCCGTCGGGCTCTACGACAGATACGCAGTATTTT. This sequence encodes CASSPSGSTTDTQYF.

This clonotype was recorded many times. The rearrangement links TRBV5-1 to TRBJ2-2; D remains unclear. CDR1 SGHRS and CDR2 YFSETQ come from the germline V gene. V was clipped by 1 base and J by 3 bases, with 4 bases between them. The CDR3 totals 13 residues. The CDR3 DNA sequence: TGCGCCAGCAGCTTGCCCGACACCGGGGAGCTGTTTTTT. This sequence encodes CASSLPDTGELFF.

CDR3 residues: CASSQGIALVYDTQYF. In DNA form, the CDR3 reads TGCGCCAGCAGCCAAGGTATAGCTCTAGTGTACGATACGCAGTATTTT. The chain combines TRBV4-3 with TRBJ2-3; D is ambiguous. Trimming removed 1 base at V and 6 bases at J, with 17 bases between. The CDR3 covers 16 residues. CDR1 is LGHNA, CDR2 YSLEER, per germline.

The V call is TRBV5-6, the J call TRBJ2-2, with TRBD2 identical over 8 bases. With V trimmed by 4 bases and J by 4 bases, 6 bases remained unmatched. CDR3 length: 15 amino acids. Looked up from germline, CDR1 is SGHDT and CDR2 is YYEEEE. The CDR3 region is CASSPGGTRTGELFF. Here the CDR3 DNA reads TGTGCCAGCAGCCCGGGAGGGACCCGCACCGGGGAGCTGTTTTTT.

This clonotype appeared a single time. V and J are TRBV19 and TRBJ1-2; D not resolved. V lost 8 bases to trimming and J lost 3 bases, with 10 bases between them. CDR1 is LNHDA, CDR2 SQIVND, per germline (reference sequence). The CDR3 has 12 residues. The CDR3 DNA follows: TGTGCCAGTCGGACGGACTACTATGGCTACACCTTC. The encoded protein is CASRTDYYGYTF.

This clonotype appeared a few times. This sequence joins TRBV5-6 and TRBJ2-3; perhaps D is TRBD1 or TRBD2 (5 bases each). The V end lost 3 bases, the J end lost 2 bases, and 10 bases lay between the germline ends. Germline V gene lookup returns CDR1 SGHDT and CDR2 YYEEEE. CDR3 size: 14 residues. CDR3 sequence reads: CASSSGPLTDTQYF. CDR3 nucleotides: TGTGCCAGCAGCTCGGGACCACTCACAGATACGCAGTATTTT.

The chain carries TRBV7-3 and TRBJ2-3; tentative D call: TRBD2 (5 bases). This CDR3 comprises 13 residues. The V and J ends lost 5 bases and 3 bases respectively, with 9 bases between them. Germline CDR1 SGHTA, CDR2 FQGTGA. This CDR3 reads CASSTLATDTQYF. The DNA of the CDR3 is TGTGCCAGCAGCACCCTAGCTACAGATACGCAGTATTTT.

This rearrangement joins TRBV7-9 to TRBJ1-2; D call uncertain. Germline CDR1 and CDR2: SEHNR and FQNEAQ (reference sequence). This CDR3 comprises 15 residues. V was clipped by 5 bases and J by 3 bases, with 16 bases between them. The CDR3 loop is CASSKTAGRDYGYTF. CDR3 bases: TGTGCCAGCAGCAAGACGGCAGGACGGGACTATGGCTACACCTTC.

This clonotype was seen a handful of times. The chain couples TRBV5-1 to TRBJ2-3; possible D gene TRBD2, 7 bases. CDR3 length: 15 amino acids. Looked up from germline, CDR1 is SGHRS and CDR2 is YFSETQ. Between the trimmed V and J ends, which lost 4 bases and 2 bases, there was a span of 14 bases. The CDR3 sequence is CASSPTGGHTDTQYF. CDR3 nucleotide sequence: TGCGCCAGCAGCCCAACGGGGGGACACACAGATACGCAGTATTTT.

This clonotype was seen only a few times. This chain joins TRBV6-6 and TRBJ2-7, with 7 nucleotides matching TRBD1. Trimming took 6 bases from V and 4 from J; bases not matched to a gene: 6. Per germline, CDR1 MNHNY and CDR2 SVGAGI (reference sequence). The CDR3 runs 13 residues. In DNA form, the CDR3 reads TGTGCCAGCAGCCAAGGGACAGCATACGAGCAGTACGTC. Translation gives CASSQGTAYEQYV.

This clonotype was observed many times. The V gene is TRBV15, the J gene TRBJ2-1, with TRBD1 matching 7 bases. There are 14 residues in the CDR3. Trimming at V came to 5 bases and at J to 3 bases, leaving 4 bases not matched to a gene. Germline assignment: CDR1 LNHNV and CDR2 YYDKDF (reference sequence). CDR3 nucleotides: TGTGCCACCAGCCCGGGACAGAGCTACAATGAGCAGTTCTTC. It encodes CATSPGQSYNEQFF.